This T cell receptor (beta chain) is drawn from a study of a mutant IDH1 vaccine in newly diagnosed glioma. For the study at large: It was radiotherapy, temozolomide, or both that patients received previously, with most receiving both.

The CDR3 length is 14 residues. Trimming left V 1 base short and J 4 bases short, with 10 bases between. The V gene's germline CDR1 is LGHNA and CDR2 YNFKEQ. Sequencing was performed with immunoSEQ multiplex PCR; in TCRdb, only in-frame clones are kept and a portion is missing. This table has tens of thousands of clones, 82% appearing once. In the case of this clone: Its antigen is currently unknown.

The time point is: week 23, last vaccination. Alongside topical imiquimod, each dose of vaccine comprised 300 ug of mutant IDH1 20-mer peptide. V is TRBV4-2 and J is TRBJ1-2, with unresolved D. The source of this sequence is a man in his thirties or forties with glioma. The starting material was PBMCs, obtained from a glioma patient whose treatment included an IDH1 peptide vaccine. In nucleotides, the CDR3 is TGTGCCAGCAGCCAAGGGGTGGCCATCTATGGCTACACCTTC. It yields the protein CASSQGVAIYGYTF.